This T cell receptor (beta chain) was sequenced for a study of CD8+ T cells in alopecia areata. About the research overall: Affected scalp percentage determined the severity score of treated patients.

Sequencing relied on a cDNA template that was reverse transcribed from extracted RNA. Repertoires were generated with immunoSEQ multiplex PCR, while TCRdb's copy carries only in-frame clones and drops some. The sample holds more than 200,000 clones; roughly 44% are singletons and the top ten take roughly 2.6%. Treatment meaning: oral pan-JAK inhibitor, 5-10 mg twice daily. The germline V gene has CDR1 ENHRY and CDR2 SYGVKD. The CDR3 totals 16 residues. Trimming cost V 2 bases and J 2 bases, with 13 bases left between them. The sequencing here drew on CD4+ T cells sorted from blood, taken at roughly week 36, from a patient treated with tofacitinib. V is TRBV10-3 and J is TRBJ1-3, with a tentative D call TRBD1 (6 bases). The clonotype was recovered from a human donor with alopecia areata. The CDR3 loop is CAISEPTGITGNTIYF. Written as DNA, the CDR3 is TGTGCCATCAGTGAGCCGACAGGCATAACTGGAAACACCATATATTTT.